This T cell receptor beta chain was found in a study of identical twins. Study conclusions and caveats: Abundant beta clonotypes from cord blood had fewer insertions, unlike memory repertoires, which showed none. Conclusions leaned on cross-sectional statistical analysis and did not track the same donors over time. Surplus twin overlap in beta out-of-frame sequences was less pronounced.

Concerning this clonotype itself: The antigen is not known.

A universal primer site was created by template switching, with the cDNA bearing unique molecular identifiers. TCRdb passed the 5' RACE reads through MiXCR, listing each CDR3 protein once. The sample carries hundreds of thousands of distinct CDR3 sequences, around 9.6% recorded once. The germline CDR1 and CDR2 sequences are SEHNR and FQNEAQ (reference sequence). The V and J ends lost 1 base and 5 bases, in that order; junction bases with no gene match: 7. The CDR3 is 15 amino acids. The clonotype comes from a woman aged 18-30 years in good health. The sequenced sample was memory (CD45RO+) T cells sorted from blood. The J gene is TRBJ2-7, the V gene TRBV7-9, with 8 bases identical to TRBD1. In nucleotides, the CDR3 is TGTGCCAGCAGCTTAGGGACAGGGTGGACGGACGAGCAGTACTTC. As protein: CASSLGTGWTDEQYF. The complete variable domain, with remaining parts taken from reference TRBV7-9 and TRBJ2-7, reads DTGVSQNPRHKITKRGQNVTFRCDPISEHNRLYWYRQTLGQGPEFLTYFQNEAQLEKSRLLSDRFSAERPKGSFSTLEIQRTEQGDSAMYLCASSLGTGWTDEQYFGPGTRLTVT.